This TCR beta chain came from a study of CXCR3-negative and CXCR3-positive naive CD8 T cells (dated 2019 in TCRdb). A note on the overall study: Some 130 million TRB reads were obtained in total, roughly 1.5 +/- 0.3 million reads per library. The diversity and physicochemical repertoire analyses included some 11 donors pooled from two independent experiments. TRBV-TRBJ cluster analysis included naive subsets from a handful of donors and memory cells from 3 donors.

The data were produced on a NextSeq 550. The Human TCR Profiling Kit (MiLaboratory) was used to prepare UMI-labeled 5' RACE TRB cDNA libraries. The full amount of extracted RNA was used for cDNA synthesis, and the full amount of resulting cDNA was used for PCR amplification. The libraries were made side by side, with each library going through the same number of PCR cycles. In the source study's methods: With a minimum of two reads required per UMI, MIGEC and MiXCR pulled out about 49,000 +/- 11,000 unique UMI-labeled TRB cDNA molecules from each library. On average, each library contained approximately 40,000 +/- 10,000 functional in-frame TRB CDR3 nucleotide clonotypes without stop codons. After each sample was downsampled to 5000 UMI-labeled TRB molecules, VDJtools was used to calculate diversity metrics such as normalized Shannon-Wiener and Chao1. Clonotype-size-weighted physicochemical properties of the central five CDR3 residues (interaction energy, strength, volume and Kidera factor 4) were computed in VDJtools. TCRdb reprocessed the reads and lists each CDR3 protein sequence as a single entry, with no DNA. None of the V and J calls come from the authors' own analysis; TCRdb made them. The sample's table covers 100,000 to 150,000 distinct CDR3 sequences. The ten top clones hold around 0.5% of the sample.

For every CD8+ T cell subset, hundreds of thousands of cells were flow-sorted straight into RLT lysis buffer, and each subset was sorted in triplicate. Naive CD8+ T cells were defined stringently as CD45RO-CCR7+CD27+CD95- to exclude memory contaminants. Peripheral blood mononuclear cells were isolated from buffy coats using standard density gradient centrifugation. Naive CXCR3-negative and CXCR3-positive CD8+ T cells were flow-sorted using a FACSAria III. Total RNA was extracted from sorted cells with an RNeasy Mini Kit. As concerns this clonotype: No antigen is known for it.

The CDR3 runs 14 amino acids, cysteine and phenylalanine included. A DNA sequence was not provided. Sequences SGDLS (CDR1) and YYNGEE (CDR2) are obtained from the germline V gene. The study at large found these results: Repertoire diversity was comparably high in both naive subsets but much lower in memory CD8+ T cells. TRB CDR3s from CXCR3-positive naive cells showed higher hydrophobicity (lower Kidera factor 4), lower energy, and higher strength and volume indices than CXCR3-negative naive cells. CXCR3 expression partially decreased after cryopreservation, so most assays used freshly isolated PBMCs. Because surface CD5, which is linked to self-reactivity in mice, was comparable between the naive subsets, TCR interaction strength was also inferred from TRB CDR3 physicochemical properties. Within the same donor, TRBV-TRBJ usage looked similar between naive CXCR3-negative and CXCR3-positive cells, but memory cells had distinct patterns.

This receptor chain uses TRBV9 and TRBJ2-1; the D call of TRBD2 rests on TCRdb alone, since no DNA is present to check it. This clonotype originated in a human donor in good health. Some clones in this sample may be carry-over from other donors' samples. The sequenced sample consisted of naive CXCR3- CD8+ T cells from blood. According to the study, the label for this sample's cell subset or site signals: CD45RO-CCR7+CD27+CD95- naive CD8+ T cells lacking CXCR3 (TNR3-). The CDR3 protein sequence reads: CASSVGAGGNEQFF.